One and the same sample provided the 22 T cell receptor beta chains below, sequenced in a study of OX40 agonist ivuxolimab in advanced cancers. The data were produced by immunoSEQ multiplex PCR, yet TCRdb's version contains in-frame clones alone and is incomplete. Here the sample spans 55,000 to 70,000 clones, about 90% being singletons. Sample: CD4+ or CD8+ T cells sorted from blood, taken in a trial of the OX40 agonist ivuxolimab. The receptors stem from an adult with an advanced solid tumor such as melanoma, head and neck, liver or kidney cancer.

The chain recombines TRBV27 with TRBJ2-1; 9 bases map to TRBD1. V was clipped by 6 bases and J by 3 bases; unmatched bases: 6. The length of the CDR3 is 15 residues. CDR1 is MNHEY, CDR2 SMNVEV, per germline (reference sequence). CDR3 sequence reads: CASSEDRGSYNEQFF. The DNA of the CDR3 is TGTGCCAGCAGCGAGGACAGGGGTAGCTACAATGAGCAGTTCTTC.

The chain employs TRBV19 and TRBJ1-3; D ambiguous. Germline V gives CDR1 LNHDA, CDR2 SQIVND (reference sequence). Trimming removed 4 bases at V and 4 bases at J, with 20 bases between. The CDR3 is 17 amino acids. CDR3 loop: CASSRIPDGTFGNTIYF. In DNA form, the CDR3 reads TGTGCCAGTAGTAGGATCCCCGACGGAACTTTCGGAAACACCATATATTTT.

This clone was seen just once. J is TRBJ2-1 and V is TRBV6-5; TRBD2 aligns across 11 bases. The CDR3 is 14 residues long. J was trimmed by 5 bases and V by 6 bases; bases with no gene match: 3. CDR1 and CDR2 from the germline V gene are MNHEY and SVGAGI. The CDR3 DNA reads TGTGCCAGCAGAGTACTAGCGGGAGACAATGAGCAGTTCTTC. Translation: CASRVLAGDNEQFF.

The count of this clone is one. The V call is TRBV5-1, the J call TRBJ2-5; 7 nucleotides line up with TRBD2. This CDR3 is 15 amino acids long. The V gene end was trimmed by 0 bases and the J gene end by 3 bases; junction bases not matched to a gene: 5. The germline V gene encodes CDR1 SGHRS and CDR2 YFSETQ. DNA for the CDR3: TGCGCCAGCAGCTTGGATCCGGGGGGAAAAGAGACCCAGTACTTC. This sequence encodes CASSLDPGGKETQYF.

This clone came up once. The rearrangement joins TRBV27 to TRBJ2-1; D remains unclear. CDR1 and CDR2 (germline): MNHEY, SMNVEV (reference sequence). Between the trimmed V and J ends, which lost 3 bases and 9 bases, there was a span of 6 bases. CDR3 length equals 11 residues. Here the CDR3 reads CASSFNFEQFF. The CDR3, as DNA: TGTGCCAGCAGTTTCAACTTTGAGCAGTTCTTC.

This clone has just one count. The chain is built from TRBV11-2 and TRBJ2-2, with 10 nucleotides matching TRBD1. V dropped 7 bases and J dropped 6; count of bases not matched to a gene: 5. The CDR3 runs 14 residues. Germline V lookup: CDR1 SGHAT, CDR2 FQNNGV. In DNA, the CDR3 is TGTGCCAGCATTACCGGGACAGGGGCCGGGGAGCTGTTTTTT. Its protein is CASITGTGAGELFF. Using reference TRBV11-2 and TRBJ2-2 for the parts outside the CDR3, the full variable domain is EAGVAQSPRYKIIEKRQSVAFWCNPISGHATLYWYQQILGQGPKLLIQFQNNGVVDDSQLPKDRFSAERLKGVDSTLKIQPAKLEDSAVYLCASITGTGAGELFFGEGSRLTVL.

CDR3 in DNA: TGTGCCAGCAGCCAGGGACAGGGAAATCAGCCCCAGCATTTT. Translating it yields CASSQGQGNQPQHF. This chain uses TRBV14 with TRBJ1-5; 9 bases are shared with TRBD1. There are 14 residues in the CDR3. Looked up from germline, CDR1 is SGHDN and CDR2 is FVKESK. The junction had 1 base not matched to a gene; V was cut back by 3 bases and J by 4 bases.

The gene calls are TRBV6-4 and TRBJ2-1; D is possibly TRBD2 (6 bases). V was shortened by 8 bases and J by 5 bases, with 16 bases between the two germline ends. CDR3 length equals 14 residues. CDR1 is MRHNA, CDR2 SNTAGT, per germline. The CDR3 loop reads CASPGLATNNEQFF. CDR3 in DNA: TGTGCCAGCCCTGGGCTAGCGACGAACAATGAGCAGTTCTTC.

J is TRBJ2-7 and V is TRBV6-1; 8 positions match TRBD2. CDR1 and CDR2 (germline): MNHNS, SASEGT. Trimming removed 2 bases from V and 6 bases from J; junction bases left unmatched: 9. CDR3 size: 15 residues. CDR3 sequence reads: CASSEYTSGSSEQYF. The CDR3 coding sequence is TGTGCCAGCAGTGAATATACTAGCGGTTCGTCCGAGCAGTACTTC.

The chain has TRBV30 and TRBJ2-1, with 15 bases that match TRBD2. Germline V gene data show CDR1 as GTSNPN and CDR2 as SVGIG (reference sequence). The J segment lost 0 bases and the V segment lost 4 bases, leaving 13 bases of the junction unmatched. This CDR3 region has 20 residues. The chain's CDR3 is CAWTLFRTSGRASSYNEQFF. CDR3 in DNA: TGTGCCTGGACCCTTTTTAGGACTAGCGGGAGGGCGAGCTCCTACAATGAGCAGTTCTTC.

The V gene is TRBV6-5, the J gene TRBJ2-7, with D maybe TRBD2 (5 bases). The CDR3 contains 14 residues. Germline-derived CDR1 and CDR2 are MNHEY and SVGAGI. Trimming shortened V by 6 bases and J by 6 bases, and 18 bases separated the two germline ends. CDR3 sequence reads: CASRSQATSREQYF. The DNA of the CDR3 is TGTGCCAGCAGATCACAAGCCACTAGTCGCGAGCAGTACTTC.

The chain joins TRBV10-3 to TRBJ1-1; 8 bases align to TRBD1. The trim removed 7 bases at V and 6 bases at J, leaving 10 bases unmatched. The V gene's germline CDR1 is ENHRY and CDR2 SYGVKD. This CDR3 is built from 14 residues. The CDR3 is CAIKGTGPVPEAFF. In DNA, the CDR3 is TGTGCCATCAAAGGGACAGGACCCGTCCCTGAAGCTTTCTTT.

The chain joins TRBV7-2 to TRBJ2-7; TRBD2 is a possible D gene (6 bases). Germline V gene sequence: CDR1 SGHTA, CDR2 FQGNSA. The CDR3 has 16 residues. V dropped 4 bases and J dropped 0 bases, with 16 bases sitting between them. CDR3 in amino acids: CASSSPRDSNSYEQYF. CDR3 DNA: TGTGCCAGCAGCTCCCCCCGGGACTCTAACTCCTACGAGCAGTACTTC.

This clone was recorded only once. CDR3 region: CASSSGQGTREQYF. The CDR3 bases are TGCGCCAGCAGCTCGGGACAGGGAACCCGCGAGCAGTACTTC. The gene calls are TRBV5-1 and TRBJ2-7; 9 nucleotides agree with TRBD1. Unmatched junction bases numbered 7, after V lost 3 bases and J lost 6 bases. The CDR3 runs to 14 residues. Germline CDR1 is SGHRS and CDR2 is YFSETQ. The variable domain in full, completed from reference TRBV5-1 and TRBJ2-7, reads KAGVTQTPRYLIKTRGQQVTLSCSPISGHRSVSWYQQTPGQGLQFLFEYFSETQRNKGNFPGRFSGRQFSNSRSEMNVSTLELGDSALYLCASSSGQGTREQYFGPGTRLTVT.

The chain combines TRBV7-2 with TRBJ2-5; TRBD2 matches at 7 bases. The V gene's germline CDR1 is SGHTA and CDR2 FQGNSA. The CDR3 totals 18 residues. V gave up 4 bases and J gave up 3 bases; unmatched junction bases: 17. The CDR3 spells CASSSISVEGGEKETQYF. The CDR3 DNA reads TGTGCCAGCAGCTCCATTTCGGTCGAGGGAGGGGAGAAAGAGACCCAGTACTTC.

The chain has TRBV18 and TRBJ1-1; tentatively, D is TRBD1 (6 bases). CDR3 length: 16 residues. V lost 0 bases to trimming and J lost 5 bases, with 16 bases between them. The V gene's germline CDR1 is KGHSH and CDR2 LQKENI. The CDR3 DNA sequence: TGTGCCAGCTCACCACCGTGGGAAGGGGGAGTTACTGAAGCTTTCTTT. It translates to CASSPPWEGGVTEAFF.

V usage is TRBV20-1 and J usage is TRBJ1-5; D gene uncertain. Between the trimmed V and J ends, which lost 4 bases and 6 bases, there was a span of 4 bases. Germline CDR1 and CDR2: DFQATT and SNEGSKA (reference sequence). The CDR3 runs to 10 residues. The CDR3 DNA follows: TGCAGTGCTATGGGTCAGCCCCAGCATTTT. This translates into CSAMGQPQHF.

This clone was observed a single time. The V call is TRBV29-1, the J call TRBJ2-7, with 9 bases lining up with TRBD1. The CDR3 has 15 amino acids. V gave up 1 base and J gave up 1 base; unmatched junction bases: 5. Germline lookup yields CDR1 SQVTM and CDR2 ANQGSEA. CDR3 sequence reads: CSVEGGQGVSYEQYF. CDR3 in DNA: TGCAGCGTTGAAGGGGGACAGGGCGTTTCCTACGAGCAGTACTTC.

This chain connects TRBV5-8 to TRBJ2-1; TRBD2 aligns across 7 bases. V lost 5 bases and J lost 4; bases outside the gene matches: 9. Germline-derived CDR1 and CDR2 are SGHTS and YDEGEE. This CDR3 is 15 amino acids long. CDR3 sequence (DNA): TGTGCCAGCAGATTGACTAGCAGTATTTACAATGAGCAGTTCTTC. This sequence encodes CASRLTSSIYNEQFF. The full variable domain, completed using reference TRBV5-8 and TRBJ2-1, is EAGVTQSPTHLIKTRGQQATLRCSPISGHTSVYWYQQALGLGLQFLLWYDEGEERNRGNFPPRFSGRQFPNYSSELNVNALELEDSALYLCASRLTSSIYNEQFFGPGTRLTVL.

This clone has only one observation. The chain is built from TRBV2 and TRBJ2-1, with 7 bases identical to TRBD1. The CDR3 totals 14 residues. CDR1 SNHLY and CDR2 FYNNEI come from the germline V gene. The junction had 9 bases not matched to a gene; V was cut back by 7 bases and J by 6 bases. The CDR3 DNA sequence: TGTGCCAGCAACTCCGGGACAGCCGTCAATGAGCAGTTCTTC. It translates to CASNSGTAVNEQFF. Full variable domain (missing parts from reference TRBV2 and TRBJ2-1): EPEVTQTPSHQVTQMGQEVILRCVPISNHLYFYWYRQILGQKVEFLVSFYNNEISEKSEIFDDQFSVERPDGSNFTLKIRSTKLEDSAMYFCASNSGTAVNEQFFGPGTRLTVL.

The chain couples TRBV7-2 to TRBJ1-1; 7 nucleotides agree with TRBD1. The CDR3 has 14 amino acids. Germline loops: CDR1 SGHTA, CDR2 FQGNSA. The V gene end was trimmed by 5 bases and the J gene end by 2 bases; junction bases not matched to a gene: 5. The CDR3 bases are TGTGCCAGCAGCGCCGGGACAGCCAACACTGAAGCTTTCTTT. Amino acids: CASSAGTANTEAFF.

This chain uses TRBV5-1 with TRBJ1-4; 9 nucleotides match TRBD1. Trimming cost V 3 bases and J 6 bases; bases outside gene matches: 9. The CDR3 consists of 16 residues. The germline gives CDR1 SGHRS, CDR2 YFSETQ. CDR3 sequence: CASSSGTGGGYEKLFF. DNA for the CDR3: TGCGCCAGCAGCTCAGGAACAGGGGGCGGTTATGAAAAACTGTTTTTT.